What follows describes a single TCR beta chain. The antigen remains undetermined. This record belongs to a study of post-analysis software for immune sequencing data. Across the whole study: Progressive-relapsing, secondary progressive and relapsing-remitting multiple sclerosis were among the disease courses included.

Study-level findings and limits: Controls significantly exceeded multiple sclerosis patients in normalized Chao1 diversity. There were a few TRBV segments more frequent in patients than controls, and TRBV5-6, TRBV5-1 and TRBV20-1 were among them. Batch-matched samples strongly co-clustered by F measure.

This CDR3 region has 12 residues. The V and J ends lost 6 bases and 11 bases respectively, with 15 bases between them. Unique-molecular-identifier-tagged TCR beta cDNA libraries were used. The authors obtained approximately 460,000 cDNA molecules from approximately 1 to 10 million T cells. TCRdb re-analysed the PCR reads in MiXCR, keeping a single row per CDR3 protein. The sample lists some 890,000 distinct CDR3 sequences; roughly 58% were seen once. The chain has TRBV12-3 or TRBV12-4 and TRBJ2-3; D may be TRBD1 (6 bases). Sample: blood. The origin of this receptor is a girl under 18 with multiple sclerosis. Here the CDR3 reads CASRRTALEQYF. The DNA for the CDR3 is TGTGCCAGCAGACGGACAGCCCTCGAGCAGTATTTT.